This T cell receptor beta chain was sequenced for a study of blood T cell repertoires in COVID-19. Trimming took off 7 bases at V and 7 bases at J, with 20 bases between the two ends. CDR1 and CDR2 (germline): MDHEN, SYDVKM. CDR3 length: 15 residues. Authors' data handling: For nucleated cells, counts were estimated from reference gene primer amplification. Assay: immunoSEQ multiplex PCR; the TCRdb copy retains only in-frame clones and omits some. V, J and clone size reflect that table, while D and trimming were determined from the DNA. The sample includes about 34,000 clones, around nine tenths of them seen just once. This clone was recorded only once.

The clonotype was recovered from a man aged 55 to 69 with active or convalescent COVID-19. The J gene is TRBJ1-5, the V gene TRBV28, with D maybe TRBD1 (5 bases). Source material: peripheral blood. The CDR3 reads CASILGHWAGQPQHF. The CDR3 nucleotides read TGTGCCAGCATCTTGGGGCATTGGGCGGGGCAGCCCCAGCATTTT.